This T cell receptor beta chain was captured in a study of T cell responses to AZD1222 COVID-19 vaccine. General study results and limits: Donors were largely white British and mainly female; clonal diversity was possibly underestimated. Baseline serology detected seropositivity in only five or six AZD1222 recipients. Vaccine-associated CD4 TCRs spanned spike, dominant at 160-218 and 743-854.

The table came from immunoSEQ multiplex PCR; TCRdb's copy has only in-frame clones and leaves some out. The repertoire holds tens of thousands of clones, with roughly 87% as singletons. Comment on this clone: As yet, its antigen is unknown.

Germline V gives CDR1 MDHEN, CDR2 SYDVKM. The CDR3 length is 13 residues. V lost 6 bases, J lost 5 bases, and 13 bases lay in between. The source is an adult in good health. The gene calls are TRBV28 and TRBJ1-2; D unresolved. The material was peripheral blood, obtained on day 0 of AZD1222 vaccination. The CDR3 region is CASRLPGPYGYTF. In DNA form, the CDR3 reads TGTGCCAGCAGGCTACCGGGCCCGTATGGCTACACCTTC.